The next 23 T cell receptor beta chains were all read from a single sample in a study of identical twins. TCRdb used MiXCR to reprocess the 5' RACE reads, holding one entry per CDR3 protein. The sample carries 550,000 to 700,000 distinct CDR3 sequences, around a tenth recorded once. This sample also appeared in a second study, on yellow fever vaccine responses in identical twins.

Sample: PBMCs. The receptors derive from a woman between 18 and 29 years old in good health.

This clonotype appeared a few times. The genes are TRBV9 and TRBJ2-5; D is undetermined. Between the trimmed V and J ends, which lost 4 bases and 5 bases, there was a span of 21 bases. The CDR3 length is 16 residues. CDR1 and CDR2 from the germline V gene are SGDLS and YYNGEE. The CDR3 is CASSPRGKGNEETQYF. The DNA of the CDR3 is TGTGCCAGCAGCCCACGAGGAAAGGGCAATGAGGAGACCCAGTACTTC.

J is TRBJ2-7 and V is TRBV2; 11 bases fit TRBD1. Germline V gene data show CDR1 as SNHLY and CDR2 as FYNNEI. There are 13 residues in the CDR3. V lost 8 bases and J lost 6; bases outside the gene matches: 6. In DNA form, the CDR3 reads TGTGCCAGCCGGGACAGGGGGTATGGCGAGCAGTACTTC. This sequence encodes CASRDRGYGEQYF. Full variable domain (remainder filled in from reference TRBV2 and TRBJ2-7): EPEVTQTPSHQVTQMGQEVILRCVPISNHLYFYWYRQILGQKVEFLVSFYNNEISEKSEIFDDQFSVERPDGSNFTLKIRSTKLEDSAMYFCASRDRGYGEQYFGPGTRLTVT.

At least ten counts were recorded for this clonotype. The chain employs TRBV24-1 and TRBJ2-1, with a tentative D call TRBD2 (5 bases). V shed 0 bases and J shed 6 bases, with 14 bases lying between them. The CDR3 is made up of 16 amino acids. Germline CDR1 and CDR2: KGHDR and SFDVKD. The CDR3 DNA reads TGTGCCACCAGTGATTTGAGCGGACCCCCGACCAATGAGCAGTTCTTC. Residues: CATSDLSGPPTNEQFF.

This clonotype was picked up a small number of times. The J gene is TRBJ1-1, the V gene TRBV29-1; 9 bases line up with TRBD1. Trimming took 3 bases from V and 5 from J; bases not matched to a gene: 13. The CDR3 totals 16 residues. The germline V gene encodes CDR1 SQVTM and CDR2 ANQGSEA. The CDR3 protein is CSVEEFETGGGTEAFF. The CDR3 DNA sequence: TGCAGCGTTGAGGAGTTCGAGACAGGGGGAGGGACTGAAGCTTTCTTT. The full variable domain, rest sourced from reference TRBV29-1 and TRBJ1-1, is SAVISQKPSRDICQRGTSLTIQCQVDSQVTMMFWYRQQPGQSLTLIATANQGSEATYESGFVIDKFPISRPNLTFSTLTVSNMSPEDSSIYLCSVEEFETGGGTEAFFGQGTRLTVV.

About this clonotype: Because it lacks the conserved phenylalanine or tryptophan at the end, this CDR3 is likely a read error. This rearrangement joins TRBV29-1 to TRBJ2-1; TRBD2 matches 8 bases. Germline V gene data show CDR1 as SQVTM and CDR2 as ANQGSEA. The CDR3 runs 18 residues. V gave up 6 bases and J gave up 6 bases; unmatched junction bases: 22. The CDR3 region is CSVGERLAPNKPSNEQFL. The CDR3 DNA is TGCAGCGTCGGAGAAAGACTAGCGCCAAACAAACCCTCCAATGAGCAGTTCCTC.

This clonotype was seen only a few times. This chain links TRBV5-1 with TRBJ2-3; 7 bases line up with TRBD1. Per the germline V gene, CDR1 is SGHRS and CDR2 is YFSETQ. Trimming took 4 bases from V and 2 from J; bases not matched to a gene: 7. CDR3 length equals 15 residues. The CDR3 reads CASSVDRHHTDTQYF. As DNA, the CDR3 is TGCGCCAGCAGCGTGGACAGGCACCACACAGATACGCAGTATTTT.

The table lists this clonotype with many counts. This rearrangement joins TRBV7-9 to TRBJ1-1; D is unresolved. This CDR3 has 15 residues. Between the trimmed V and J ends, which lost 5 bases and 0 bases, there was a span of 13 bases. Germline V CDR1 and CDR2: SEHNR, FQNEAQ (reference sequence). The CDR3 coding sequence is TGTGCCAGCAGCCCGATCGGGGAGCTGAACACTGAAGCTTTCTTT. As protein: CASSPIGELNTEAFF.

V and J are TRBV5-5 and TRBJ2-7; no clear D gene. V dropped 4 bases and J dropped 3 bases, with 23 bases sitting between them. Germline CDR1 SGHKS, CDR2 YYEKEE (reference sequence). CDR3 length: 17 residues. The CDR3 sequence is CASSRAVIGQQNYEQYF. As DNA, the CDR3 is TGTGCCAGCAGCCGGGCCGTTATAGGGCAGCAGAACTACGAGCAGTACTTC.

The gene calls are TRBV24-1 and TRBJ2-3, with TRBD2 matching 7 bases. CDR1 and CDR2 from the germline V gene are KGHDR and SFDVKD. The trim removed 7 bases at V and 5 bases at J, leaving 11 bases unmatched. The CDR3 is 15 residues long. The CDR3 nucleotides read TGTGCCACCAGCCGAGGCGGGGGTTGGATAGATACGCAGTATTTT. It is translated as CATSRGGGWIDTQYF.

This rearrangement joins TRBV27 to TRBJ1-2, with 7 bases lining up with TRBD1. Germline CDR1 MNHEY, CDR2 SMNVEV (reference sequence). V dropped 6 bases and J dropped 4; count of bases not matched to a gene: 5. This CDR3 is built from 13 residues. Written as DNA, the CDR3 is TGTGCCAGCAGACAGGGACAGAGCTATGGCTACACCTTC. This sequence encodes CASRQGQSYGYTF.

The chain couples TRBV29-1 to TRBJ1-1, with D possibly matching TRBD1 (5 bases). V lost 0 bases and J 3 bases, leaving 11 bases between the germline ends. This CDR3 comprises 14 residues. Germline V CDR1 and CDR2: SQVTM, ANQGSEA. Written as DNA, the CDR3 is TGCAGCGTTGAAGATCCGTTAGGGGACACTGAAGCTTTCTTT. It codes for CSVEDPLGDTEAFF. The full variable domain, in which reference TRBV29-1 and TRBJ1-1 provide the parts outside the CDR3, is SAVISQKPSRDICQRGTSLTIQCQVDSQVTMMFWYRQQPGQSLTLIATANQGSEATYESGFVIDKFPISRPNLTFSTLTVSNMSPEDSSIYLCSVEDPLGDTEAFFGQGTRLTVV.

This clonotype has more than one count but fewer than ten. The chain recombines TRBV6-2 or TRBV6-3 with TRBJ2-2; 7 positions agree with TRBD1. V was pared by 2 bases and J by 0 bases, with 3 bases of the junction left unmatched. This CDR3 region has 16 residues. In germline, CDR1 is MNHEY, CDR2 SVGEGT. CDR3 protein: CASSYTTGANTGELFF. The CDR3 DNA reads TGTGCCAGCAGTTACACAACAGGGGCGAACACCGGGGAGCTGTTTTTT.

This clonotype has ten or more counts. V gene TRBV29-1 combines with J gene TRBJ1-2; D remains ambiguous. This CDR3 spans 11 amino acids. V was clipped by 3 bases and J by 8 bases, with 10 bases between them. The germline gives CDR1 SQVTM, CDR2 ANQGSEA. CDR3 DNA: TGCAGCGTTGAGTTCCGGAGCGGCTACACCTTC. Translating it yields CSVEFRSGYTF.

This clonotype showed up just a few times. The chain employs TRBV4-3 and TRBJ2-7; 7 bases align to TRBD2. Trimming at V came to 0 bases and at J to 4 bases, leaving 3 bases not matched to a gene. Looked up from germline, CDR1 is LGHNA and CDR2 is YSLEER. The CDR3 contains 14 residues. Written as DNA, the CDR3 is TGCGCCAGCAGCCAAGATCCTAGCGGTTACGAGCAGTACTTC. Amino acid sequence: CASSQDPSGYEQYF.

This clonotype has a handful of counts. CDR3 sequence reads: CASSYSLGAPDTQYF. The CDR3 nucleotides read TGTGCCAGCAGTTACTCATTGGGGGCCCCAGATACGCAGTATTTT. V gene TRBV6-5 combines with J gene TRBJ2-3, with a weak D call TRBD1 (6 bases). V was shortened by 0 bases and J by 4 bases, with 11 bases between the two germline ends. Germline assignment: CDR1 MNHEY and CDR2 SVGAGI. The CDR3 contains 15 residues.

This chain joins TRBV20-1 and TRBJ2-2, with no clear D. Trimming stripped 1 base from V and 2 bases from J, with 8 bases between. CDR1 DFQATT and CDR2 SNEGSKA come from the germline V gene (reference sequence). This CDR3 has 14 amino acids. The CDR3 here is CSARGEQNTGELFF. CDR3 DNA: TGCAGTGCTAGAGGAGAACAAAACACCGGGGAGCTGTTTTTT.

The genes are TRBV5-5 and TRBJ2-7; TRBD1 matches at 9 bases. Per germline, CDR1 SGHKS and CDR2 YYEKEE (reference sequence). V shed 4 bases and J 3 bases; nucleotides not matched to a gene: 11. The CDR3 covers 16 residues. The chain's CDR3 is CASSPIGTGLFYEQYF. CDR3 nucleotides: TGTGCCAGCAGCCCCATTGGGACAGGGCTCTTCTACGAGCAGTACTTC.

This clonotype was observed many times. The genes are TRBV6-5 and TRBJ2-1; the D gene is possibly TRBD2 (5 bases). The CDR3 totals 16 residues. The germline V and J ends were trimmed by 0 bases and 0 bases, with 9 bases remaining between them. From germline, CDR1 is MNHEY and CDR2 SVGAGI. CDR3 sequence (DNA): TGTGCCAGCAGTTACTCGCAGCGGCGCTCCTACAATGAGCAGTTCTTC. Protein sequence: CASSYSQRRSYNEQFF.

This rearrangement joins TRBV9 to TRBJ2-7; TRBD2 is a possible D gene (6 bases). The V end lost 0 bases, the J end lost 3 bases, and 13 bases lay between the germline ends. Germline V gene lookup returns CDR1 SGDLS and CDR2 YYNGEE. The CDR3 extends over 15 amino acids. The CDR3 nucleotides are TGTGCCAGCAGCGTAGACGGGGGTCAGTACTACGAGCAGTACTTC. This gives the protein CASSVDGGQYYEQYF.

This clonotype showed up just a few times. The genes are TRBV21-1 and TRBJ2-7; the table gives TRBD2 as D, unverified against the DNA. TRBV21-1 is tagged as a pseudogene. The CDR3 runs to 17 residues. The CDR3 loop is CASSKAETSGRTYEQYF. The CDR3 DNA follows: TGTGCCAGCAGCAAAGCCGAGACTAGCGGGAGAACCTACGAGCAGTACTTC.

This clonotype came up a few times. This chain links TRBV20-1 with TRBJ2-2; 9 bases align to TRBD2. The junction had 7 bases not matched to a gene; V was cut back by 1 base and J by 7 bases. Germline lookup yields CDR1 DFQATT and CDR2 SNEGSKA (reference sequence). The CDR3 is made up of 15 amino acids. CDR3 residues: CSARGRAGGDGELFF. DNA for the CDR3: TGCAGTGCTAGAGGAAGAGCGGGGGGAGACGGGGAGCTGTTTTTT.

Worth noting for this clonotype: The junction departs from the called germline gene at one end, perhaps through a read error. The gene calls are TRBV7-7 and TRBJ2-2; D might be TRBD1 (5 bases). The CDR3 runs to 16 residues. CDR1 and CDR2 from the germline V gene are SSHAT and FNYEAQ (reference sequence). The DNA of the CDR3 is TGTGCTAGCAGCTTAAGTCCTCAGGGCCCCCGCGGGGAGCTGTTTTTT. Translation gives CASSLSPQGPRGELFF.

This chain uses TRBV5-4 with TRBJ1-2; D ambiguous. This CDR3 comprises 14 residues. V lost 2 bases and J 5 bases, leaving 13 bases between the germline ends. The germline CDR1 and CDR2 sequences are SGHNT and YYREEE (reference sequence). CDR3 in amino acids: CASSFPGRVYGYTF. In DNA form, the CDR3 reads TGTGCCAGCAGCTTTCCCGGCAGAGTTTATGGCTACACCTTC.